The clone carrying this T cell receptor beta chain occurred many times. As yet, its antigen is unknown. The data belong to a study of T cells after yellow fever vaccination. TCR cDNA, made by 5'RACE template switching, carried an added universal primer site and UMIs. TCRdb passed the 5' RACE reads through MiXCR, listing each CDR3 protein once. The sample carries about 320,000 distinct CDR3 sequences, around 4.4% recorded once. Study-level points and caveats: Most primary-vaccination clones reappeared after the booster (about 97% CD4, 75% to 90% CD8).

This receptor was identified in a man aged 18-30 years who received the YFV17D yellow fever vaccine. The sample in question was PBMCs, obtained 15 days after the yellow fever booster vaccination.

CDR3 in DNA: TGCAGTGCTAGAGAAGCGGGGGGGTTTGAGACCCAGTACTTC. It specifies CSAREAGGFETQYF. The chain has TRBV20-1 and TRBJ2-5, with 10 bases that match TRBD2. The V gene end was trimmed by 0 bases and the J gene end by 5 bases; junction bases not matched to a gene: 3. The CDR3 loop spans 14 amino acids. From germline, CDR1 is DFQATT and CDR2 SNEGSKA (reference sequence).